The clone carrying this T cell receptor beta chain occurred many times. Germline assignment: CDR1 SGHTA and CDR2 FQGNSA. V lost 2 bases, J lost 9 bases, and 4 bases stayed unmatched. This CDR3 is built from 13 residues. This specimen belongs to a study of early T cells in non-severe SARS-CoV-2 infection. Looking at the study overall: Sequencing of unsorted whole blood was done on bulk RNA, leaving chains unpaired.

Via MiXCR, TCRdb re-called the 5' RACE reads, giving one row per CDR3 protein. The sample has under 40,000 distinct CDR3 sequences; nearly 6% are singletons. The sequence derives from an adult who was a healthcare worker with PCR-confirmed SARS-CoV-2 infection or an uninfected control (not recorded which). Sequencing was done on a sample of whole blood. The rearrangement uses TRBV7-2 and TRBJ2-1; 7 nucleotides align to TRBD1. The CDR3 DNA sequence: TGTGCCAGCAGCTTAACAGGGGTTCCTGAGCAGTTCTTC. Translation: CASSLTGVPEQFF.